The sequence of this TCR beta chain was determined in a study of T cell changes during pregnancy in multiple sclerosis. The germline gives CDR1 SEHNR, CDR2 FQNEAQ (reference sequence). This CDR3 has 12 amino acids. Between the trimmed V and J ends, which lost 5 bases and 7 bases, there was a span of 9 bases. Assay used: immunoSEQ multiplex PCR; TCRdb lists only in-frame clones, some missing. The data show some 100,000 clones, 90% to 95% seen once. The V gene is TRBV7-9, the J gene TRBJ1-5; D is possibly TRBD1 (5 bases). This TCR came from a female donor with multiple sclerosis, enrolled in a pregnancy study. The material was peripheral blood, obtained before pregnancy. CDR3 loop: CASSQGWQPQHF. In nucleotides, the CDR3 is TGTGCCAGCAGCCAGGGTTGGCAGCCCCAGCATTTT.